A single sample gave rise to the 10 T cell receptor beta chains below, sequenced in a study of T cells in women clearing cervical HPV infection. The repertoire was sequenced with immunoSEQ multiplex PCR; TCRdb's copy has only in-frame clones and lacks some. The table counts about 46,000 clones; about a third lies in the top ten. Sample: blood buffy coat. The receptors shown here come from a woman aged 18 to 75 with a cervical HPV16 infection that either progressed to CIN3+ or cleared (not recorded which).

As for this clone: The CDR3 goes on 3 residues after the read ends, and that part is filled in from the germline J gene. The rearrangement joins TRBV5-1 to TRBJ2-3; TRBD2 aligns across 8 bases. V shed 7 bases and J 0 bases; nucleotides not matched to a gene: 4. From germline, CDR1 is SGHRS and CDR2 YFSETQ. This CDR3 has 14 residues. The CDR3 protein is CASGIAGSTDTQYF. CDR3 DNA (partial): TGCGCCAGCGGTATAGCGGGGAGCACAGATACG. The entire variable domain, with the rest obtained from reference TRBV5-1 and TRBJ2-3, is as follows: KAGVTQTPRYLIKTRGQQVTLSCSPISGHRSVSWYQQTPGQGLQFLFEYFSETQRNKGNFPGRFSGRQFSNSRSEMNVSTLELGDSALYLCASGIAGSTDTQYFGPGTRLTVL.

In regard to this clone: Read coverage stops 3 residues before the CDR3 terminus; the germline J gene supplies the remainder. This chain connects TRBV7-9 to TRBJ1-1; no clear D. Trimming took 4 bases from V and 3 from J, leaving 15 bases between them. The germline V gene encodes CDR1 SEHNR and CDR2 FQNEAQ (reference sequence). The CDR3 contains 15 residues. The CDR3 DNA, read in part, is TGTGCCAGCAGCTCGGGTGATTCAAAGGACACTGAA. Protein sequence: CASSSGDSKDTE. The CDR3 reads in full as CASSSGDSKDTEAFF. Full variable domain (rest looked up from reference TRBV7-9 and TRBJ1-1): DTGVSQNPRHKITKRGQNVTFRCDPISEHNRLYWYRQTLGQGPEFLTYFQNEAQLEKSRLLSDRFSAERPKGSFSTLEIQRTEQGDSAMYLCASSSGDSKDTEAFFGQGTRLTVV.

CDR3: CASSQVDSGYEQYF. The sequenced CDR3 bases are TGCGCCAGCAGCCAAGTCGATAGCGGATACGAG. V gene TRBV4-1 combines with J gene TRBJ2-7; possible D gene TRBD2, 6 bases. The read falls 3 residues short of the CDR3 end, and the missing part is taken from the germline J gene. The V end was cut by 1 base, the J end by 4 bases, with 11 bases between. CDR3 length equals 14 residues. Per the germline V gene, CDR1 is MGHRA and CDR2 is YSYEKL.

With regard to this clone: The read terminates 3 residues ahead of where the CDR3 ends, so the germline J gene completes it. V usage is TRBV29-1 and J usage is TRBJ2-7, with D perhaps TRBD1 (5 bases). Per the germline V gene, CDR1 is SQVTM and CDR2 is ANQGSEA. This CDR3 region has 13 residues. V gave up 5 bases and J gave up 0 bases, with 11 bases separating them. The part of the CDR3 DNA that was read is TGCAGCGTTACCGACAGACTCTCCTACGAG. Residues: CSVTDRLSYE. In full, the CDR3 is CSVTDRLSYEQYF.

As for this clone: Sequencing ends 3 residues short of the CDR3 end; the germline J gene provides the rest. The chain couples TRBV18 to TRBJ2-5; D remains ambiguous. CDR3 length: 14 residues. Between the trimmed V and J ends, which lost 3 bases and 3 bases, there was a span of 11 bases. Germline loops: CDR1 KGHSH, CDR2 LQKENI. The CDR3 region is CASSPPSRKETQYF. The DNA read from the CDR3 is TGTGCCAGCTCACCCCCGAGTAGAAAAGAGACC. The full variable domain, rest sourced from reference TRBV18 and TRBJ2-5, is NAGVMQNPRHLVRRRGQEARLRCSPMKGHSHVYWYRQLPEEGLKFMVYLQKENIIDESGMPKERFSAEFPKEGPSILRIQQVVRGDSAAYFCASSPPSRKETQYFGPGTRLLVL.

Note on this clone: The read halts 3 residues ahead of the CDR3 end, with the missing end drawn from the germline J gene. The rearrangement joins TRBV30 to TRBJ1-1, with D possibly TRBD1 on 5 matching bases. The CDR3 loop spans 11 amino acids. CDR1 and CDR2 (germline): GTSNPN, SVGIG (reference sequence). CDR3 residues: CAWSTDREAFF. CDR3 bases read: TGTGCCTGGAGTACAGACAGAGAA.

About this clone itself: The read gets to within 3 residues of the CDR3 end, and the germline J gene fills in the rest. The rearrangement links TRBV18 to TRBJ2-6; no clear D. The CDR3 is 17 residues long. Germline V gene sequence: CDR1 KGHSH, CDR2 LQKENI. The V and J ends lost 5 bases and 0 bases respectively, with 14 bases between them. The CDR3 sequence is CASSTWSASSGANVLTF. CDR3 DNA (partial): TGTGCCAGCTCAACATGGTCAGCGAGCTCTGGGGCCAACGTC.

To note about this clone: Sequencing ends 3 residues short of the CDR3 end; the germline J gene provides the rest. This chain joins TRBV28 and TRBJ2-1, with 12 bases lining up with TRBD2. With V trimmed by 7 bases and J by 1 base, 5 bases remained unmatched. The CDR3 has 16 residues. The germline gives CDR1 MDHEN, CDR2 SYDVKM. The part of the CDR3 DNA that was read is TGTGCCAGCACCCTAGCGGGGGGGCCTTCCTACAATGAG. It codes for CASTLAGGPSYNE. The full CDR3 is CASTLAGGPSYNEQFF.

Points on this clone: The read terminates 3 residues ahead of where the CDR3 ends, so the germline J gene completes it. The chain recombines TRBV10-1 with TRBJ2-3, with D possibly matching TRBD1 (6 bases). This CDR3 contains 16 residues. Germline CDR1 WNHNN, CDR2 SYGVQD (reference sequence). Trimming cost V 5 bases and J 2 bases, with 17 bases left between them. Partial CDR3 DNA: TGCGCCAGCAGTTCAATACAGGGACGGGACACAGATACG. This translates into CASSSIQGRDTDT. The complete CDR3 sequence is CASSSIQGRDTDTQYF.

Turning to this clone: The read ends 3 residues shy of where the CDR3 ends; the end is completed using the germline J gene. The chain uses TRBV6-1 and TRBJ2-3; TRBD1 is a possible D gene (6 bases). The CDR3 is 15 residues long. Between the trimmed V and J ends, which lost 0 bases and 7 bases, there was a span of 14 bases. Germline V CDR1 and CDR2: MNHNS, SASEGT. The chain's CDR3 is CASSEAYRVVYTQYF. The CDR3 DNA, read in part, is TGTGCCAGCAGTGAAGCGTACAGGGTGGTGTATACG.